This T cell receptor (beta chain) was recorded in a study of multiple sclerosis patients with progressive multifocal leukoencephalopathy. This CDR3 region has 15 residues. Germline assignment: CDR1 SGHNT and CDR2 YYREEE (reference sequence). The V segment lost 1 base and the J segment 4 bases; nucleotides outside the gene matches: 5. Time point of the sample: approximately twelve months of natalizumab therapy. TCRdb's table, derived via immunoSEQ multiplex PCR, lists solely in-frame clones and lacks some. The sample gives under 30,000 clones, roughly 90% of which show up once; about 1.3% is in the top ten.

This TCR came from a human donor with multiple sclerosis. Sequences were derived from PBMCs, sampled from a patient treated with natalizumab. The rearrangement links TRBV5-4 to TRBJ1-2, with 9 bases identical to TRBD1. CDR3 in DNA: TGTGCCAGCAGCTTGCCGGGACAGGGAGGCTATGGCTACACCTTC. Amino acid sequence: CASSLPGQGGYGYTF.